Sequencing of this TCR beta chain was carried out in a study of response to subunit inactivated influenza vaccine. Whole-study results and caveats: The study's authors posited that every seasonal influenza vaccination enlists few new T cells.

TCRdb re-analysed the RT-PCR reads in MiXCR, keeping a single row per CDR3 protein. Of hundreds of thousands of distinct CDR3 sequences detected, approximately 7.6% appear once; the ten largest clones hold 10% to 15%. V gave up 2 bases and J gave up 7 bases, with 9 bases separating them. There are 14 residues in the CDR3. Germline-derived CDR1 and CDR2 are ENHRY and SYGVKD. This clonotype was found a few times. Antigen: not known. The rearrangement joins TRBV10-3 to TRBJ1-6; no clear D. The sample consisted of PBMCs from blood, taken around 25 months after vaccination. The receptor was derived from a man between 45 and 75 years old who received an inactivated influenza vaccine. CDR3 residues: CAISEALLNSPLHF. CDR3 DNA sequence: TGTGCCATCAGTGAGGCACTCTTAAATTCACCCCTCCACTTT.